This T cell receptor beta chain was observed in a study of CD8 T cells in Susac syndrome. RNA amounts of about 0.45 to 1 ug underwent reverse transcription with random hexamers. By means of immunoSEQ multiplex PCR, TCR beta CDR3 spanning 54 Vbeta and 13 Jbeta underwent amplification. TCRdb reanalysed the immunoSEQ multiplex PCR reads using MiXCR and keeps one entry per CDR3 protein. Of around 56,000 distinct CDR3 sequences listed, around 90% are singletons. The study's findings and limits: The study's TCR sequencing and HLA analysis drew on a certain number of individuals. That number was acknowledged as relatively small.

This CDR3 has 13 amino acids. Per the germline V gene, CDR1 is LNHNV and CDR2 is YYDKDF (reference sequence). V was shortened by 6 bases and J by 3 bases, with 9 bases between the two germline ends. Notes on this clonotype: Its antigen is undetermined.

The specimen was CD8+ T cells from PBMCs. V usage is TRBV15 and J usage is TRBJ2-1, with D perhaps TRBD1 (5 bases). The origin of this receptor is a human donor in good health. The chain's CDR3 is CATSRRDYNEQFF. Written as DNA, the CDR3 is TGTGCCACCAGTCGCAGGGACTACAATGAGCAGTTCTTC.